The TCR beta chain under discussion was sequenced for a study of monozygotic twins with cystic fibrosis (dated by TCRdb to 2020 to 2023). For the wider study: Barcoded libraries were prepared with around 15 PCR cycles from three micrograms of fragmented DNA. TCR beta repertoires were compared within and between 16 monozygotic twin pairs with cystic fibrosis so that genetic influence on V and J gene usage could be assessed. Made up mostly of children and adolescents, the cohort included ten female and six male twin pairs ranging in age from roughly 2.0 to 40 years, with a median of about 9.5 years. Twins were ranked among 800 to 1,200 cohort participants for weight-for-height and FEVPerc (FEV1 disease centile) on the day of blood sampling. Data for three of the twin pairs had previously been reported in another context. General study outcomes and caveats: The cohort was small, and no association was found between shared CDR3 numbers and age, concordance or disease severity. V gene usage was most similar to the co-twin in 13 of 16 pairs, and J usage was most similar to the co-twin in 8 of 16 pairs, which suggests genetic constraints. Monozygotic CF twin pairs shared significantly more nucleotide-identical clonotypes within each pair than unrelated CF individuals shared with one another (P = 0.000026, Mann-Whitney). Simpson clonality tended to be low (median approximately 0.01), which suggests a naive-dominated repertoire, although clonality was higher in the most severely affected patients.

There are 18 amino acids in the CDR3, from cysteine to phenylalanine inclusive. Here the CDR3 DNA is all that survives: 54 bases in frame from base 1. After removal of 0 bases from V and 2 bases from J, the junction retains 9 bases not matched to a gene. For CDR1 and CDR2, the germline V gene (reference sequence) lists SGHNT and YYREEE. Following the manufacturer's instructions, the researchers used the immunoSEQ immune profiling system to amplify TCR beta CDR3 regions via multiplex PCR. An Illumina NextSeq system was used to carry out the sequencing. The published analysis was carried out like this. The immunoSEQ Analyzer platform handled processing of the sequence data, and clonality was calculated by taking the square root of Simpson's index of productive rearrangements. Jensen-Shannon distance served as the measure of similarity in V and J usage, while OLGA was used to compute CDR3 generation probabilities. The immuneACCESS database (August 2020) and VDJdb (December 2020) were searched for shared CDR3 sequences. As stored in TCRdb, this immuneACCESS dataset retains in-frame rearrangements with V and J assigned. A fraction of the clones does not appear; measured against another copy, unresolved V genes explain less than half of the discrepancy, and the remainder lacks a known reason. V, J and clone size derive from that table, while D and trimming were established from the DNA sequence. Counted in this sample were some 10,000 clones; 98% to 99% of them appeared once. Over 0.2% of the sample is held by the ten biggest clonotypes.

The twin pairs came from the European Cystic Fibrosis Twin and Sibling Study Cohort, a cohort that recruited patients from over a hundred CF clinics across 14 European countries. Zygosity and CFTR genotype were verified in-house, and zygosity was tested by multiplex PCR of nine short tandem repeat loci. Peripheral blood was sampled from each twin, with clinical parameters recorded on the day of blood sampling. Genomic DNA was isolated from peripheral blood cells with phenol/chloroform and kept in TE buffer at 4 degrees C. This clone was observed once. Its specific antigen is unknown. One base away there is no much larger clone; base qualities are not given.

The specimen sequenced was blood. Recombination joined TRBV5-4 with TRBJ2-3, with TRBD2 matching 10 junction bases. This TCR came from a girl aged 2 to 10 with cystic fibrosis. The sequenced DNA is TGTGCCAGCAGCTTGGACCTAAGCGGGAGGGCCCTCACAGATACGCAGTATTTT. This translates into CASSLDLSGRALTDTQYF.